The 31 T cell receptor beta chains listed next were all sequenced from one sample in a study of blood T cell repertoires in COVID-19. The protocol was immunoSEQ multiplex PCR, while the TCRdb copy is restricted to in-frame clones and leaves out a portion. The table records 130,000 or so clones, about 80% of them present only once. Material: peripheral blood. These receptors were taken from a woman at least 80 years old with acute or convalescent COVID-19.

This CDR3 reads CASSAVGGPDEKLFF. The CDR3 bases are TGCGCCAGCAGCGCGGTGGGAGGTCCGGATGAAAAACTGTTTTTT. This sequence joins TRBV5-1 and TRBJ1-4; D gene uncertain. There are 15 residues in the CDR3. Between the trimmed V and J ends, which lost 4 bases and 6 bases, there was a span of 16 bases. In germline, CDR1 is SGHRS, CDR2 YFSETQ.

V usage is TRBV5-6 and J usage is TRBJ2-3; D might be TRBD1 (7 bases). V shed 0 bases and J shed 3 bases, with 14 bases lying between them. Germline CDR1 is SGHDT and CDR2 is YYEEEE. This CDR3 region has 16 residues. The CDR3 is CASSLAQTGRTDTQYF. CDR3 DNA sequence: TGTGCCAGCAGCTTGGCCCAGACAGGGAGGACAGATACGCAGTATTTT.

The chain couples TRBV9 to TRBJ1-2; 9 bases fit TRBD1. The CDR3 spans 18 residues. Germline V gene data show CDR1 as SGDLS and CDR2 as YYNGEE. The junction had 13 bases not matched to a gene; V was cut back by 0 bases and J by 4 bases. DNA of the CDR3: TGTGCCAGCAGCGTAGCCCCTCCAGGGACAGGGATTTCCTATGGCTACACCTTC. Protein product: CASSVAPPGTGISYGYTF.

The CDR3 region has the DNA TGTGCCAGCAGTGACGTAGGGGACAATGGCAATGAGCAGTTCTTC. The encoded protein is CASSDVGDNGNEQFF. V usage is TRBV6-4 and J usage is TRBJ2-1; a possible D gene is TRBD1 (6 bases). Germline CDR1 and CDR2: MRHNA and SNTAGT. Trimming removed 2 bases from V and 6 bases from J, with 14 bases in between. The CDR3 is 15 amino acids.

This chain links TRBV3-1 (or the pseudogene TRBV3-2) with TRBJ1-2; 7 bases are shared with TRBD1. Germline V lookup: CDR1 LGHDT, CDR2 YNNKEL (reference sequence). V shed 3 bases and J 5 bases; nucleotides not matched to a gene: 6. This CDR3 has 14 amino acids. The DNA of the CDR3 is TGTGCCAGCAGCCACCTAGACAGGGAGTATGGCTACACCTTC. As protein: CASSHLDREYGYTF.

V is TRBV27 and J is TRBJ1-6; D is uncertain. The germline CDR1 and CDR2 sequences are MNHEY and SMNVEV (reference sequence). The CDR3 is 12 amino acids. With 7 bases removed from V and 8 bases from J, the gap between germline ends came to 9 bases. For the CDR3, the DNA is TGTGCCAGCACCACTCAATATTCACCCCTCCACTTT. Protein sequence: CASTTQYSPLHF.

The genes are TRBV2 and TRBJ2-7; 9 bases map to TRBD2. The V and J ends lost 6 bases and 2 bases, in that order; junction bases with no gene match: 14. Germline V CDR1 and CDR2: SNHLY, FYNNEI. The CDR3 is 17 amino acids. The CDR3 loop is CASRGGRTGTSPYEQYF. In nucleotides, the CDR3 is TGTGCCAGCAGGGGGGGGCGCACCGGGACTAGCCCCTACGAGCAGTACTTC.

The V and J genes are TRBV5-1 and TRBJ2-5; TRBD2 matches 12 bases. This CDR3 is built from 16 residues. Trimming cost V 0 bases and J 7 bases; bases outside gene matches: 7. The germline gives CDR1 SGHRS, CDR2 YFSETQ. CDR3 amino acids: CASSLEPSGGAWTQYF. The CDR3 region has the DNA TGCGCCAGCAGCTTGGAACCTAGCGGGGGGGCCTGGACCCAGTACTTC.

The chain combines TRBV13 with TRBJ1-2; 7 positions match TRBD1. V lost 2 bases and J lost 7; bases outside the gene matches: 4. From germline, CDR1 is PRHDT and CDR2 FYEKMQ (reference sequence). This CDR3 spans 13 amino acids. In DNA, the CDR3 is TGTGCCAGCAGCTTACAACAGGGGAGTGGCTACACCTTC. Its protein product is CASSLQQGSGYTF.

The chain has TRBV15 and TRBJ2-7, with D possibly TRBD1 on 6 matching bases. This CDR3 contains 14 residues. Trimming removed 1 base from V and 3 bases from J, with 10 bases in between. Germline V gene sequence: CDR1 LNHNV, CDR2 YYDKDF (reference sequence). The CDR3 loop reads CATSRGRTDYEQYF. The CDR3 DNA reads TGTGCCACCAGCAGAGGAAGGACAGACTACGAGCAGTACTTC.

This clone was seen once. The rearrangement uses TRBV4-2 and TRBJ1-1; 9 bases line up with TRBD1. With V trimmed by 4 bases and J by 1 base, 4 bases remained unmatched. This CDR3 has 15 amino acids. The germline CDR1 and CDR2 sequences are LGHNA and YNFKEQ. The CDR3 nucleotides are TGTGCCAGCAGCCGAGAGACAGGGGGGAACACTGAAGCTTTCTTT. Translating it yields CASSRETGGNTEAFF.

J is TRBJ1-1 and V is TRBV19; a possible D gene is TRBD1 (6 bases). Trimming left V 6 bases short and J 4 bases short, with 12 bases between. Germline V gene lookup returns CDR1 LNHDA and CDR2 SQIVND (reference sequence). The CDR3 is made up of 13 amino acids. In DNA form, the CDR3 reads TGTGCCAGTAGGGACAGCCGGGGCACTGAAGCTTTCTTT. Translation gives CASRDSRGTEAFF. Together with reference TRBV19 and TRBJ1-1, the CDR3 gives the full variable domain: DGGITQSPKYLFRKEGQNVTLSCEQNLNHDAMYWYRQDPGQGLRLIYYSQIVNDFQKGDIAEGYSVSREKKESFPLTVTSAQKNPTAFYLCASRDSRGTEAFFGQGTRLTVV.

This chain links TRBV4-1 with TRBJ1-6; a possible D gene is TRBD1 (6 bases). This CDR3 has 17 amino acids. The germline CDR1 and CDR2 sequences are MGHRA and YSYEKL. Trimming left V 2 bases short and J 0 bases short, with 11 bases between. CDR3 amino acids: CASSQKGTSSYNSPLHF. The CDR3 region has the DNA TGCGCCAGCAGCCAAAAGGGGACAAGCTCCTATAATTCACCCCTCCACTTT.

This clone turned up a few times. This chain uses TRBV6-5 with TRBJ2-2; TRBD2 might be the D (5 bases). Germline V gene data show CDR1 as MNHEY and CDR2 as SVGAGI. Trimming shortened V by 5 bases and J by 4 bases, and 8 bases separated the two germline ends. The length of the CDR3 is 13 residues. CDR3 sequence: CASSLAVTGELFF. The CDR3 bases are TGTGCCAGCAGTCTAGCCGTCACCGGGGAGCTGTTTTTT.

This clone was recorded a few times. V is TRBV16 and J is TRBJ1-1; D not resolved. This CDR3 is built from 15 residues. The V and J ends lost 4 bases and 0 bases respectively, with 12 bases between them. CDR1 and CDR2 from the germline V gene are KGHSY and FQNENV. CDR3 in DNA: TGTGCCAGCAGCCCCCCGGAGGTCTTGAACACTGAAGCTTTCTTT. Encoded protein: CASSPPEVLNTEAFF.

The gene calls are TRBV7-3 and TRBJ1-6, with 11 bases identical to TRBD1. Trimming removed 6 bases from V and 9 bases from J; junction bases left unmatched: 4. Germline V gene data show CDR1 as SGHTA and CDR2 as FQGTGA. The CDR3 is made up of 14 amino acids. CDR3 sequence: CASRSGTGGSPLHF. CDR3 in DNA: TGTGCCAGCAGGTCCGGGACAGGGGGTTCACCCCTCCACTTT.

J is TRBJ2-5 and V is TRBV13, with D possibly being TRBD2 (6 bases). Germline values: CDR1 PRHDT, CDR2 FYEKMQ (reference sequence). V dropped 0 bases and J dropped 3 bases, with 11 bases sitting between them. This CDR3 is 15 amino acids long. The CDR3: CASSLGRGLKETQYF. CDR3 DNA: TGTGCCAGCAGCTTAGGCCGGGGGTTGAAAGAGACCCAGTACTTC.

The CDR3, as DNA: TGTGCCAGCAGTCAGGGGTATGGCTACACCTTC. The encoded protein is CASSQGYGYTF. The rearrangement links TRBV6-5 to TRBJ1-2; the D gene is possibly TRBD1 (6 bases). The CDR3 is made up of 11 amino acids. Trimming stripped 5 bases from V and 5 bases from J, with 6 bases between. CDR1 MNHEY and CDR2 SVGAGI come from the germline V gene.

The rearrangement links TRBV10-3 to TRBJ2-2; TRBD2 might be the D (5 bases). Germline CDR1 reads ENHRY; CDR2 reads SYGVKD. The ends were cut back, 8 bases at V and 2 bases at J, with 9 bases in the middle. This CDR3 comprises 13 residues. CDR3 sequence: CAIPGSNTGELFF. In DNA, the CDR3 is TGTGCCATCCCGGGGTCCAACACCGGGGAGCTGTTTTTT.

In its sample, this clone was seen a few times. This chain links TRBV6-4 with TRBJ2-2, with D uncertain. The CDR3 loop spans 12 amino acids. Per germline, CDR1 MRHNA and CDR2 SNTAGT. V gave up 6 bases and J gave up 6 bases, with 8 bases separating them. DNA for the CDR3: TGTGCCAGCAGGACACTGGCCGGGGAGCTGTTTTTT. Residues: CASRTLAGELFF.

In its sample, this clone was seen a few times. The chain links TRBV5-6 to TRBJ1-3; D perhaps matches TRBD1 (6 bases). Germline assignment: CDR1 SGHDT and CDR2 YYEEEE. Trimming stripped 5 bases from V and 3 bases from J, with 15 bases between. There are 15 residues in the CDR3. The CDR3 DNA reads TGTGCCAGCAGTGAACAGGGAGTGTTTGGAAACACCATATATTTT. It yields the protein CASSEQGVFGNTIYF.

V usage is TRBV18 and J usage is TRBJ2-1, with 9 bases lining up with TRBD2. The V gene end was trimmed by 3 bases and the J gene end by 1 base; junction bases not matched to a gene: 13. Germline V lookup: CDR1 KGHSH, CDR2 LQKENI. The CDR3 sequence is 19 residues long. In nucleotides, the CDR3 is TGTGCCAGCTCACCGGGTCCTAGCGGGACCTCGTGGTCCTACAATGAGCAGTTCTTC. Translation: CASSPGPSGTSWSYNEQFF.

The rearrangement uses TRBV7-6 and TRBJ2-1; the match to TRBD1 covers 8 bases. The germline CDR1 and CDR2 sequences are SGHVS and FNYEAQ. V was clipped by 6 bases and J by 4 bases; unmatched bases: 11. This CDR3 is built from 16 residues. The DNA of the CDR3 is TGTGCCAGCAGTTCTATATCAGGGGGCCGGTACAATGAGCAGTTCTTC. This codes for CASSSISGGRYNEQFF.

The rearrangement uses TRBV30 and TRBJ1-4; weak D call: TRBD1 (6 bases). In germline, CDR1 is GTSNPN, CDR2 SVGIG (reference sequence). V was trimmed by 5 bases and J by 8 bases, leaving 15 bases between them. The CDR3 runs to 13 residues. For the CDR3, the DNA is TGTGCCTGGGAACAGGGATTTCGGGAAAAACTGTTTTTT. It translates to CAWEQGFREKLFF.

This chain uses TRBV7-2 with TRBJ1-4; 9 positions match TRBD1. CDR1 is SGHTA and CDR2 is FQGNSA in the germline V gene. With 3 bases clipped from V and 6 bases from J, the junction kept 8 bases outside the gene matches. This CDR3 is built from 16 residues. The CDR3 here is CASSLGQGMRDEKLFF. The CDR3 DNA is TGTGCCAGCAGCTTGGGACAGGGCATGAGGGATGAAAAACTGTTTTTT.

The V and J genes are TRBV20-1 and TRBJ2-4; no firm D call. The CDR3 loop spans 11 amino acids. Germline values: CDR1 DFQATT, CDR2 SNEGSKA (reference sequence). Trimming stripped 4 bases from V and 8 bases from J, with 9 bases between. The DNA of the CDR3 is TGCAGTGCTACCCCAGAAGACATTCAGTACTTC. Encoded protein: CSATPEDIQYF.

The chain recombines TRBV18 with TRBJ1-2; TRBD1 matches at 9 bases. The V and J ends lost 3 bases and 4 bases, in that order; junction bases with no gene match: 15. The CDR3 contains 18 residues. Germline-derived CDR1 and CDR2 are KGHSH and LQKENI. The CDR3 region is CASSPIRDRVINSYGYTF. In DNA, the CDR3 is TGTGCCAGCTCACCGATCCGGGACAGGGTGATTAATAGCTATGGCTACACCTTC.

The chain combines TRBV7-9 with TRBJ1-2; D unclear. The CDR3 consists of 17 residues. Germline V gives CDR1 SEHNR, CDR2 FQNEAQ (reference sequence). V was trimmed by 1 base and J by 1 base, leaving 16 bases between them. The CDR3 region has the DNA TGTGCCAGCAGCTTAGAACTTCCCGAGGGCCTTAACTATGGCTACACCTTC. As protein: CASSLELPEGLNYGYTF.

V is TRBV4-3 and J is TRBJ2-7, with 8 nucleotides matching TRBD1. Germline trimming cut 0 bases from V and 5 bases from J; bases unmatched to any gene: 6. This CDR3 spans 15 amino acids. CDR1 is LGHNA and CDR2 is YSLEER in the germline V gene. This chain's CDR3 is CASSQDGAGGNEQYF. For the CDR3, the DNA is TGCGCCAGCAGCCAAGACGGAGCAGGGGGCAACGAGCAGTACTTC.

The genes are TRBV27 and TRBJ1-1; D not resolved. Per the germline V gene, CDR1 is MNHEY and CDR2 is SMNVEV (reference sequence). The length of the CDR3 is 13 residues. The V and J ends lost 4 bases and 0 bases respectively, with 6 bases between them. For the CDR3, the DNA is TGTGCCAGCAGTTCTATGGTGAACACTGAAGCTTTCTTT. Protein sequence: CASSSMVNTEAFF.

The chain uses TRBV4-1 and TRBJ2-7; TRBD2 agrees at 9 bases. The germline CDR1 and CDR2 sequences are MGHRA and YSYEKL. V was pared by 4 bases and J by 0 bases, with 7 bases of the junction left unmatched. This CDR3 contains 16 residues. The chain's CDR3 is CASSPAGLASSYEQYF. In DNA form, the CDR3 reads TGCGCCAGCAGCCCTGCGGGACTAGCCAGCTCCTACGAGCAGTACTTC.